This T cell receptor (beta chain) was captured in a study of OX40 agonist ivuxolimab in advanced cancers. At the level of the study: Patients enrolled in dose escalation were diagnosed with hepatocellular carcinoma, melanoma, renal cell or head and neck cancer.

Germline V gives CDR1 GTSNPN, CDR2 SVGIG (reference sequence). This CDR3 is 17 amino acids long. The V end was cut by 0 bases, the J end by 4 bases, with 21 bases between. Exclusion applied to patients with autoimmune disease history or systemic immunosuppression. Generated by immunoSEQ multiplex PCR, the TCRdb table keeps only in-frame clones and is missing some. The sample contains tens of thousands of clones, about 89% of which appear only once. This sequence was found in an adult with an advanced solid tumor such as melanoma, head and neck, liver or kidney cancer. This sample comprised CD4+ or CD8+ T cells sorted from blood, obtained in a trial of the OX40 agonist ivuxolimab. The V and J genes are TRBV30 and TRBJ1-2, with D perhaps TRBD1 (5 bases). CDR3 loop: CAWSVSVWGPSSYGYTF. The DNA of the CDR3 is TGTGCCTGGAGTGTTTCGGTGTGGGGACCAAGTAGCTATGGCTACACCTTC. The full variable domain, with the rest looked up from reference TRBV30 and TRBJ1-2, is SQTIHQWPATLVQPVGSPLSLECTVEGTSNPNLYWYRQAAGRGLQLLFYSVGIGQISSEVPQNLSASRPQDRQFILSSKKLLLSDSGFYLCAWSVSVWGPSSYGYTFGSGTRLTVV.